What follows are 4 T cell receptor beta chains derived from one specimen sequenced in a study of glioma-infiltrating T cells. TCR alpha and beta CDR3 regions were amplified from RNA using iRepertoire nested multiplex PCR. TCRdb re-analysed the multiplex PCR reads in MiXCR, keeping a single row per CDR3 protein. The sample has roughly 120,000 distinct CDR3 sequences, less than 30% seen once. Material: glioma tissue, nonneoplastic brain tissue, or PBMCs (not recorded which). The source of these receptors is a human donor with low-grade glioma or glioblastoma, undergoing nonglioma brain surgery, or in good health (not recorded which).

This clonotype was found many times. This chain links TRBV4-2 with TRBJ2-5; no reliable D call. V lost 2 bases to trimming and J lost 5 bases, with 3 bases between them. CDR1 and CDR2 from the germline V gene are LGHNA and YNFKEQ. This CDR3 contains 11 residues. CDR3 in amino acids: CASSQFETQYF. The CDR3 DNA reads as TGTGCCAGCAGCCAATTTGAGACCCAGTACTTC.

This clonotype appeared a few times. This rearrangement joins TRBV7-2 to TRBJ2-6, with D unclear. Trimming shortened V by 5 bases and J by 4 bases, and 9 bases separated the two germline ends. The CDR3 runs 14 residues. Germline V gene lookup returns CDR1 SGHTA and CDR2 FQGNSA. CDR3 protein: CASSLSWGANVLTF. CDR3 nucleotide sequence: TGTGCCAGCAGCCTGTCTTGGGGGGCCAACGTCCTGACTTTC. The whole variable domain, remainder taken from reference TRBV7-2 and TRBJ2-6, is GAGVSQSPSNKVTEKGKDVELRCDPISGHTALYWYRQSLGQGLEFLIYFQGNSAPDKSGLPSDRFSAERTGGSVSTLTIQRTQQEDSAVYLCASSLSWGANVLTFGAGSRLTVL.

Remarks on this clonotype: An end of the junction does not agree with germline; a read error may underlie this. The chain employs TRBV4-3 and TRBJ2-1; D is undetermined. Looked up from germline, CDR1 is LGHNA and CDR2 is YSLEER. The CDR3 has 15 residues. This CDR3 is CASSQEARTYNERFF. CDR3 bases: TGCGCCAGCAGCCAAGAGGCTCGGACCTACAATGAGCGGTTCTTC.

This clonotype was picked up many times. V and J are TRBV3-1 and TRBJ1-5; D is unresolved. V gave up 5 bases and J gave up 6 bases, with 17 bases separating them. Germline values: CDR1 LGHDT, CDR2 YNNKEL (reference sequence). There are 15 residues in the CDR3. The CDR3 sequence is CASSSRSDGLQPQHF. CDR3 bases: TGTGCCAGCAGCTCCCGCTCGGACGGACTTCAGCCCCAGCATTTT.